One and the same sample provided the 7 T cell receptor beta chains below, sequenced in a study of blood T cell repertoires in COVID-19. Clones were sequenced by immunoSEQ multiplex PCR, and TCRdb holds only the in-frame ones, with some missing. The table lists around 68,000 clones, approximately 80% of them singletons. The specimen sequenced was peripheral blood. The receptors here all came from a woman aged 45-65 years with acute or convalescent COVID-19.

This clone was observed a handful of times. The chain carries TRBV24-1 and TRBJ2-3; weak D call: TRBD1 (5 bases). The CDR3 has 15 residues. In germline, CDR1 is KGHDR, CDR2 SFDVKD. V lost 3 bases and J lost 3, with 12 bases in between. DNA for the CDR3: TGTGCCACCAGTGATCCTCGTACAGGTACAGATACGCAGTATTTT. This sequence encodes CATSDPRTGTDTQYF.

This chain uses TRBV29-1 with TRBJ1-1; a possible D gene is TRBD1 (5 bases). The CDR3 has 12 amino acids. Germline V gene data show CDR1 as SQVTM and CDR2 as ANQGSEA. Deletions cut 4 bases from V and 1 base from J, with 7 bases between. DNA for the CDR3: TGCAGCGTTGCTACAGGGAACACTGAAGCTTTCTTT. This translates into CSVATGNTEAFF.

This clone was seen only once. The chain couples TRBV5-1 to TRBJ2-1; D is ambiguous. CDR1 and CDR2 (germline): SGHRS, YFSETQ. The CDR3 runs to 12 residues. V was shortened by 0 bases and J by 13 bases, with 11 bases between the two germline ends. CDR3: CASSLAGDIQFF. CDR3 sequence (DNA): TGCGCCAGCAGCTTGGCCGGTGACATTCAGTTCTTC.

In its sample, this clone was seen a few times. The rearrangement links TRBV2 to TRBJ2-3, with 10 bases matching TRBD2. Germline V gene sequence: CDR1 SNHLY, CDR2 FYNNEI. The CDR3 covers 16 residues. V shed 4 bases, J shed 4 bases, and the junction held 8 bases outside the gene matches. The CDR3 region is CASSAGTSDFADTQYF. In DNA, the CDR3 is TGTGCCAGCAGTGCCGGGACTAGCGACTTCGCAGATACGCAGTATTTT.

This rearrangement joins TRBV18 to TRBJ2-2, with D unresolved. V lost 2 bases and J lost 0, with 7 bases in between. This CDR3 has 15 residues. Germline V lookup: CDR1 KGHSH, CDR2 LQKENI. For the CDR3, the DNA is TGTGCCAGCTCACCATCGAACACGAACACCGGGGAGCTGTTTTTT. It codes for CASSPSNTNTGELFF.

V usage is TRBV10-3 and J usage is TRBJ1-5; 7 nucleotides line up with TRBD1. The V and J ends lost 4 bases and 4 bases, in that order; junction bases with no gene match: 7. This CDR3 comprises 15 residues. Germline CDR1 is ENHRY and CDR2 is SYGVKD. The CDR3 DNA reads as TGTGCCATCAGTGGATTACAGGGGAGTAATCAGCCCCAGCATTTT. Encoded protein: CAISGLQGSNQPQHF.

The V and J genes are TRBV18 and TRBJ1-2; 7 bases match TRBD1. From germline, CDR1 is KGHSH and CDR2 LQKENI. Trimming cost V 3 bases and J 3 bases; bases outside gene matches: 1. The CDR3 runs 13 residues. The CDR3 loop is CASSPGTDYGYTF. In DNA, the CDR3 is TGTGCCAGCTCACCGGGGACAGACTATGGCTACACCTTC.